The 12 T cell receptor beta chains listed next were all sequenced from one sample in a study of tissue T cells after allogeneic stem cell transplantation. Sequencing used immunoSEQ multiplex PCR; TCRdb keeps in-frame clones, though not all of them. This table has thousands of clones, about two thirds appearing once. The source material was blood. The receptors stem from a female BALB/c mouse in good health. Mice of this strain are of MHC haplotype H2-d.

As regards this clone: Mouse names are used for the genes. CDR3 bases read: TGTGCCTGGAGTCTACAGGGGTTTGAACAGTAC. Protein sequence: CAWSLQGFEQY. The full CDR3 reads CAWSLQGFEQYF. The chain carries TRBV31 and TRBJ2-7; 7 bases map to TRBD1. Coverage ceases 1 residue before the CDR3 finishes, and the germline J gene fills in the end. The CDR3 runs to 12 residues. In germline, CDR1 is GKSSPN, CDR2 SITVG. V was clipped by 0 bases and J by 6 bases; unmatched bases: 2.

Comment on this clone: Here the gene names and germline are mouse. The CDR3 loop is CASRDHRYEQYF. The part of the CDR3 DNA that was read is TGTGCCAGCAGAGATCACAGGTATGAACAGTAC. The chain is built from TRBV13-1 and TRBJ2-7; tentatively, D is TRBD1 (5 bases). Read data end 1 residue before the CDR3 end; the end is taken from the germline J gene. This CDR3 contains 12 residues. The germline CDR1 and CDR2 sequences are NSHNY and SYGAGN. The V gene lost 5 bases and the J gene lost 4 bases, with 10 bases spanning the gap.

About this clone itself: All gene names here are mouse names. The chain's CDR3 is CASSQGQGAETLYF. Partial CDR3 DNA: TGTGCCAGCAGCCAAGGACAGGGGGCAGAAACGCTGTAT. The chain employs TRBV5 and TRBJ2-3, with TRBD1 identical over 8 bases. Read data end 1 residue before the CDR3 end; the end is taken from the germline J gene. The V gene's germline CDR1 is LGHNA and CDR2 YNLKQL (reference sequence). The CDR3 has 14 amino acids. V shed 1 base and J 3 bases; nucleotides not matched to a gene: 0.

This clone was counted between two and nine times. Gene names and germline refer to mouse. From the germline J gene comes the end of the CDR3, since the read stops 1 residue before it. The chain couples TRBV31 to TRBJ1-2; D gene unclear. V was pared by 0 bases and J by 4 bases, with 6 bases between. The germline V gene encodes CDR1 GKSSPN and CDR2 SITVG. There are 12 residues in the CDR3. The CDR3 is CAWSLATSDYTF. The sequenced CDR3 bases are TGTGCCTGGAGTCTCGCAACCTCCGACTACACC. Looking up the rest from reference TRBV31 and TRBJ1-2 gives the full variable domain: AQTIHQWPVAEIKAVGSPLSLGCTIKGKSSPNLYWYWQATGGTLQQLFYSITVGQVESVVQLNLSASRPKDDQFILSTEKLLLSHSGFYLCAWSLATSDYTFGSGTRLLVI.

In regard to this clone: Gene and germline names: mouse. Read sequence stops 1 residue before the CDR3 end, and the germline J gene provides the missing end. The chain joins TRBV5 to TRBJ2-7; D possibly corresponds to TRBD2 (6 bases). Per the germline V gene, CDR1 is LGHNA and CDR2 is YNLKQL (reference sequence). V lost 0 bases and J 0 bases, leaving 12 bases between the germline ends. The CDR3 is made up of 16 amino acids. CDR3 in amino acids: CASSQEGWGNSYEQYF. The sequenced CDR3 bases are TGTGCCAGCAGCCAAGAAGGCTGGGGAAACTCCTATGAACAGTAC.

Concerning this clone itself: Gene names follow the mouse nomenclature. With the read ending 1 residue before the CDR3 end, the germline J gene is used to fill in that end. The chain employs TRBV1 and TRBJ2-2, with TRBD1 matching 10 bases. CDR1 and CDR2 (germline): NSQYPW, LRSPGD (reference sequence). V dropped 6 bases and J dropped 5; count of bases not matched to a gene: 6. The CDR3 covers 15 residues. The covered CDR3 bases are TGCACCTGCAGGCCGGGACAGGGGTGGACCGGGCAGCTCTAC. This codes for CTCRPGQGWTGQLY. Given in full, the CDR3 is CTCRPGQGWTGQLYF.

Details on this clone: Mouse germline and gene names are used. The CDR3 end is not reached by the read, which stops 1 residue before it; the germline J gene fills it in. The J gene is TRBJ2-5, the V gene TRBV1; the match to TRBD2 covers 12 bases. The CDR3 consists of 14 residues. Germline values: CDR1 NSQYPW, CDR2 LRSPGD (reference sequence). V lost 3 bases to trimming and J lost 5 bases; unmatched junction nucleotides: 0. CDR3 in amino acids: CTCSAGLGGDTQYF. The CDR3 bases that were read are TGCACCTGCAGTGCGGGACTGGGGGGAGACACCCAGTAC.

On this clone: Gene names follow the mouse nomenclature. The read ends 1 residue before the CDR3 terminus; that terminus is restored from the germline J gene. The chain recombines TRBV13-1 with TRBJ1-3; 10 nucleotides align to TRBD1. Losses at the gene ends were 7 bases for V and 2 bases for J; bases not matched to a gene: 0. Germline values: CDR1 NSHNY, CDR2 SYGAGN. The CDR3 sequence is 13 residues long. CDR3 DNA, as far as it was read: TGTGCCAGCGGACAGGGGGCTGGAAATACGCTCTAT. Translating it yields CASGQGAGNTLY. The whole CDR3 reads CASGQGAGNTLYF.

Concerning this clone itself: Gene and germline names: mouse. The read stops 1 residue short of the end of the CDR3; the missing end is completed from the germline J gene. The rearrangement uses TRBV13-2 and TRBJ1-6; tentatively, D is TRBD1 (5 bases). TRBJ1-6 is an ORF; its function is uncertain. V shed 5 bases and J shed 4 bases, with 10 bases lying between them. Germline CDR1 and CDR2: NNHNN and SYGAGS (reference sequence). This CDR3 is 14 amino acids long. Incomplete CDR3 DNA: TGTGCCAGCGGGGGGACGGCATATAATTCGCCCCTCTAC. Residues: CASGGTAYNSPLY. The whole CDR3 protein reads CASGGTAYNSPLYF.

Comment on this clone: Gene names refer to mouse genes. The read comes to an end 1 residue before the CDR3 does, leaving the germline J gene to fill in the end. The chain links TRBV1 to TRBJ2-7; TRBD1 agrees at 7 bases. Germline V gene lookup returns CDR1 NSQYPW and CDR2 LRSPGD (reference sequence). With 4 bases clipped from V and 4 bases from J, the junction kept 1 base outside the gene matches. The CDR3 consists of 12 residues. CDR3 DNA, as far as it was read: TGCACCTGCAGTGAGGGACAGTATGAACAGTAC. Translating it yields CTCSEGQYEQY. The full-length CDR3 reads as CTCSEGQYEQYF.

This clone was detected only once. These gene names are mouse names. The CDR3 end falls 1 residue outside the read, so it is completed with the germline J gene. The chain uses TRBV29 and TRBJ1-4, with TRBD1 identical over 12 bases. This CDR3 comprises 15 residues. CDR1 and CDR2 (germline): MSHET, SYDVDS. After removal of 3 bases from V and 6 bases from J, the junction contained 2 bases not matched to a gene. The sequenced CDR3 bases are TGTGCTAGCAGTTTGGGGACAGGGGGCTACGAAAGATTATTT. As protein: CASSLGTGGYERLF. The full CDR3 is CASSLGTGGYERLFF.

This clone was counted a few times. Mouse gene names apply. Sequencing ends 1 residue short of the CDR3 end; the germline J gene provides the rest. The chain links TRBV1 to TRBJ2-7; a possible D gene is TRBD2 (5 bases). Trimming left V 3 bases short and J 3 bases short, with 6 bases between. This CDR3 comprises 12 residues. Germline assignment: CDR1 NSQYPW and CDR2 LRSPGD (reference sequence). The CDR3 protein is CTCSAGVYEQYF. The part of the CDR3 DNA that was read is TGCACCTGCAGTGCTGGGGTCTATGAACAGTAC.